These 2 T cell receptor beta chains were all obtained from the same sample, sequenced in a study of T cell repertoires in cytomegalovirus infection. TCRdb fed the reads into MiXCR, producing one record per CDR3 protein. The sample lists about 180,000 distinct CDR3 sequences; approximately 17% were seen once. Specimen: CD8+ T cells from PBMCs. Every receptor here comes from a human donor in good health (CMV status not recorded). Some clones in this sample may be carry-over from other donors' samples.

This clonotype came up a few times. The V call is TRBV7-8, the J call TRBJ2-7; D uncertain. CDR3 size: 16 residues. CDR1 is SGHVS, CDR2 FQNEAQ, per germline. Between the trimmed V and J ends, which lost 0 bases and 0 bases, there was a span of 12 bases. The CDR3, as DNA: TGTGCCAGCAGCTTAGCGGGCCAGGTTAGCTCCTACGAGCAGTACTTC. Its translation: CASSLAGQVSSYEQYF.

This clonotype was counted only a few times. V usage is TRBV7-8 and J usage is TRBJ1-1; no reliable D call. Germline lookup yields CDR1 SGHVS and CDR2 FQNEAQ. Deletions cut 2 bases from V and 0 bases from J, with 7 bases between. CDR3 length equals 14 residues. CDR3 sequence (DNA): TGTGCCAGCAGCTTACCAGCCATGAACACTGAAGCTTTCTTT. Translation: CASSLPAMNTEAFF.